This T cell receptor (beta chain) is drawn from a study of T cells in localized non-small cell lung cancer (dated by TCRdb to 2020 to 2021). Broadly, across the study: Comparing tumors with uninvolved tumor-adjacent lungs, the study looked at the T cell repertoires of approximately 240 patients with early-stage NSCLC. All 236 NSCLC patients in the cohort were treatment-naive and had localized lung tumors that were resected. Of the NSCLC patients, over 120 were male and about a hundred were female, and the mean age was approximately 64 years.

At diagnosis, tumor, uninvolved tumor-adjacent lung and peripheral blood were collected and then preserved as a mix of FFPE and fresh-frozen material. Blood samples were analyzed as peripheral blood mononuclear cells for TCR repertoire profiling. Counted from cysteine to phenylalanine, this CDR3 has 14 amino acids. Left in the record is the CDR3 DNA by itself, 42 bases read in frame from the first base. Trimming at the junction amounts to 0 bases on V and 6 bases on J, and the germline ends lie 10 bases apart. The germline V gene (reference sequence) provides CDR1 SGHKS and CDR2 YYEKEE. As regards this clone: The antigen it binds to is not known. Base qualities are not recorded, but no much larger clone differs from it by a single base.

TCR beta CDR3 regions were sequenced from DNA using the immunoSEQ Assay. As for the original processing: T cell density was computed as TCR beta template counts normalized to usable DNA estimated by amplifying housekeeping genes. Richness was estimated with the preseqR package, extrapolating to 400,000 templates for PBMC samples and 120,000 templates for tissue samples. Clonality was defined by subtracting Pielou's evenness from one. Tissue-enriched TCRs were identified through differential abundance testing performed on productive amino-acid clonotypes, with a minimum total count of 5 and an alpha of 0.1. The Jaccard Index and the Morisita Overlap Index were used to measure repertoire overlap between compartments. GLIPH clustered TCR beta CDR3s with public tetramer-defined viral CDR3s; viral motifs required at least three viral sequences plus V-gene enrichment. This is the immuneACCESS table as TCRdb keeps it, with only in-frame sequences that have V and J called. A part of the clones is gone; compared with another copy, unresolved V genes explain less than half, and the rest is unexplained. V, J and clone size are those of that table, while D and trimming were read from the DNA. This sample comprises 55,000 to 80,000 clones, approximately 85% of them detected only once. The ten largest clonotypes hold approximately 15% of the sample.

What the study reported, not specific to this receptor: Uninvolved tumor-adjacent lung showed the highest T cell clonality, higher than tumor, which suggests more focused antigenic responses in the uninvolved tumor-adjacent lung. Since the design was exploratory, TCR variables were selected using unadjusted p-values with no false-discovery rate correction. A median of roughly 60 of the top 100 tumor clones turned up in the paired uninvolved adjacent lung, and under 30 of those clones also ranked among the top 100 of that same adjacent lung. Because multi-region tumor sequencing was not performed, intratumor heterogeneity could not be ruled out. Higher T cell density in blood was associated with longer overall survival, whereas higher clonality in adjacent lung was associated with shorter survival.

Sequencing was performed on peripheral blood, taken before any cancer treatment. This clonotype was obtained from a female donor at least 60 years old with stage I lung adenocarcinoma. The rearrangement combines TRBV5-5 with TRBJ2-1; TRBD1 could be the D gene, as 5 bases match. For the CDR3, the sequence is CASSLGQPSNEQFF. The base sequence is TGTGCCAGCAGCTTGGGACAGCCCAGCAATGAGCAGTTCTTC.